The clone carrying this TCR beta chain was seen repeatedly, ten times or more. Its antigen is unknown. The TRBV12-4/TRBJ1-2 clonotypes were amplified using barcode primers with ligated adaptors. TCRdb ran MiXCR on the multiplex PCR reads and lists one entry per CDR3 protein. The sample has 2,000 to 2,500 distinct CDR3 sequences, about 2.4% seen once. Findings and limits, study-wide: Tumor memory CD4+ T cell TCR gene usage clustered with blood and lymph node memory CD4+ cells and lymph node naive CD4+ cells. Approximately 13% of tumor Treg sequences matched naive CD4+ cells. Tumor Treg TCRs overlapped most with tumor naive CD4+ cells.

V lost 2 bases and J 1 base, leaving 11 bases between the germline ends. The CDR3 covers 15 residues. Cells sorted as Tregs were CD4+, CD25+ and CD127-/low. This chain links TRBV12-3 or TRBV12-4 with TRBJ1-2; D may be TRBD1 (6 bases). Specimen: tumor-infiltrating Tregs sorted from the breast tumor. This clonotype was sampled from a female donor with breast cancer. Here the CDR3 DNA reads TGTGCCAGCAGTTTATACGCAGGGGTTAACTATGGCTACACCTTC. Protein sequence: CASSLYAGVNYGYTF.